These 15 T cell receptor beta chains originate from one sample sequenced in a study of post-analysis software for immune sequencing data. Study-wide findings and caveats: A handful of TRBV segments were significantly more frequent in patients than in controls. TRBV5-6, TRBV5-1 and TRBV20-1 were among these segments.

Their specific antigens are unknown. Incorporated into the TCR beta cDNA libraries were unique molecular identifiers, which served to reduce PCR and sequencing biases. TCRdb ran MiXCR on the PCR reads and lists one entry per CDR3 protein. Of roughly 200,000 distinct CDR3 sequences in the sample, 25% to 30% are singletons; the top ten hold more than 3%. Sequenced sample: blood. These receptors all come from a girl aged 2-17 years with multiple sclerosis.

This clonotype was observed at least ten times. V usage is TRBV18 and J usage is TRBJ2-7; D call uncertain. Trimming stripped 3 bases from V and 2 bases from J, with 8 bases between. Germline V gene data show CDR1 as KGHSH and CDR2 as LQKENI. CDR3 length: 13 amino acids. As DNA, the CDR3 is TGTGCCAGCTCACCCTCCTCAACCTACGAGCAGTACTTC. Amino acid sequence: CASSPSSTYEQYF.

The rearrangement uses TRBV7-2 and TRBJ1-1; no clear D gene. Germline-derived CDR1 and CDR2 are SGHTA and FQGNSA. The CDR3 extends over 12 amino acids. V was cut by 1 base and J by 5 bases, with 5 bases left in between. This chain's CDR3 is CASSLGRTEAFF. The CDR3 DNA is TGTGCCAGCAGCTTAGGCAGGACTGAAGCTTTCTTT.

This clonotype turned up a few times. The rearrangement links TRBV6-5 to TRBJ2-2, with D maybe TRBD1 (6 bases). Germline V gives CDR1 MNHEY, CDR2 SVGAGI. V was shortened by 7 bases and J by 2 bases, with 14 bases between the two germline ends. The CDR3 runs to 15 residues. The CDR3 is CASTPGQINTGELFF. DNA of the CDR3: TGTGCCAGCACCCCCGGACAGATTAACACCGGGGAGCTGTTTTTT.

This rearrangement joins TRBV28 to TRBJ1-1; no firm D call. The ends were cut back, 10 bases at V and 5 bases at J, with 14 bases in the middle. CDR3 length: 12 residues. Germline V CDR1 and CDR2: MDHEN, SYDVKM. The CDR3 protein is CATQLGRTEAFF. The DNA for the CDR3 is TGTGCCACCCAACTGGGGAGGACTGAAGCTTTCTTT.

The genes are TRBV4-1 and TRBJ1-1, with 9 bases that match TRBD1. The CDR3 runs 17 residues. V gave up 6 bases and J gave up 3 bases; unmatched junction bases: 14. CDR1 is MGHRA, CDR2 YSYEKL, per germline. The CDR3 DNA follows: TGCGCCAGCAGTCGCGACAGGGGGGGGATTTCGGACACTGAAGCTTTCTTT. It codes for CASSRDRGGISDTEAFF.

There are a few counts of this clonotype. The chain is built from TRBV12-3 or TRBV12-4 and TRBJ2-5, with TRBD2 identical over 9 bases. The DNA matches TRBJ2-7 better at its end, which makes the J call doubtful. This CDR3 region has 14 residues. The CDR3 protein is CASSFRRGGYEQYF. CDR3 DNA sequence: TGTGCCAGCAGTTTCAGGCGGGGGGGCTACGAGCAGTACTTC.

This clonotype has only a few counts. The gene calls are TRBV6-1 and TRBJ1-4; D gene ambiguous. This CDR3 is built from 13 residues. Germline V lookup: CDR1 MNHNS, CDR2 SASEGT. V was cut by 3 bases and J by 7 bases, with 9 bases left in between. This chain's CDR3 is CASSESGFEKLFF. Here the CDR3 DNA reads TGTGCCAGCAGTGAGTCCGGATTTGAAAAACTGTTTTTT.

The rearrangement joins TRBV14 to TRBJ2-7; D is unresolved. V lost 5 bases, J lost 0 bases, and 11 bases lay in between. The CDR3 sequence is 14 residues long. Per germline, CDR1 SGHDN and CDR2 FVKESK. The CDR3 region is CASSDRRFSYEQYF. The DNA of the CDR3 is TGTGCCAGCAGCGATCGACGGTTCTCCTACGAGCAGTACTTC.

There are a few counts of this clonotype. This sequence joins TRBV20-1 and TRBJ2-1; 11 bases align to TRBD2. The CDR3 is 14 residues long. Germline trimming cut 7 bases from V and 4 bases from J; bases unmatched to any gene: 6. Per germline, CDR1 DFQATT and CDR2 SNEGSKA (reference sequence). CDR3 in DNA: TGCAGTGTTCAGACTAGCGGGGATTACAATGAGCAGTTCTTC. Its translation is CSVQTSGDYNEQFF.

In this sample, this clonotype turned up a few times. This chain uses TRBV7-2 with TRBJ2-3, with D possibly being TRBD2 (5 bases). CDR1 SGHTA and CDR2 FQGNSA come from the germline V gene. The CDR3 extends over 11 amino acids. V lost 3 bases and J lost 8, with 6 bases in between. The CDR3 region has the DNA TGTGCCAGCAGCTTCGGGGTTACGCAGTATTTT. This encodes CASSFGVTQYF.

The J gene is TRBJ1-6, the V gene TRBV4-1; 9 bases are a match to TRBD1. The V gene end was trimmed by 5 bases and the J gene end by 1 base; junction bases not matched to a gene: 0. The CDR3 has 15 amino acids. CDR1 and CDR2 from the germline V gene are MGHRA and YSYEKL. The CDR3 DNA is TGCGCCAGCAGCGGGACAGGGTCCTATAATTCACCCCTCCACTTT. It yields the protein CASSGTGSYNSPLHF.

This clonotype showed up many times. The chain has TRBV9 and TRBJ2-7; maybe TRBD2 (6 bases). CDR1 and CDR2 from the germline V gene are SGDLS and YYNGEE. CDR3 size: 15 residues. V shed 3 bases and J shed 2 bases, with 15 bases lying between them. The DNA for the CDR3 is TGTGCCAGCAGCGGCGGGGACTCGATCACCTACGAGCAGTACTTC. This translates into CASSGGDSITYEQYF.

The rearrangement uses TRBV5-5 and TRBJ2-1, with TRBD2 matching over 10 bases. The CDR3 spans 15 residues. Germline CDR1 and CDR2: SGHKS and YYEKEE (reference sequence). V dropped 4 bases and J dropped 3; count of bases not matched to a gene: 4. CDR3 nucleotides: TGTGCCAGCAGCCGGAGCGGGGGGGACTACAATGAGCAGTTCTTC. Its protein is CASSRSGGDYNEQFF.

V usage is TRBV12-3 or TRBV12-4 and J usage is TRBJ2-3; 7 nucleotides line up with TRBD2. Unmatched junction bases numbered 13, after V lost 9 bases and J lost 4 bases. This CDR3 spans 15 amino acids. This CDR3 reads CASDLTGRDADTQYF. In DNA, the CDR3 is TGTGCCAGTGACCTGACTGGGAGGGACGCAGATACGCAGTATTTT.

Of note for this clonotype: This may arise from a read error, as a much more abundant clone is one base away. CDR3 sequence (DNA): TGTGCCAGCAGTAGTAGGGGGAATGAGCAGGTCTTC. This encodes CASSSRGNEQVF. This sequence joins TRBV6-4 and TRBJ2-1; D is possibly TRBD1 (6 bases). This CDR3 is built from 12 residues. Germline V CDR1 and CDR2: MRHNA, SNTAGT.